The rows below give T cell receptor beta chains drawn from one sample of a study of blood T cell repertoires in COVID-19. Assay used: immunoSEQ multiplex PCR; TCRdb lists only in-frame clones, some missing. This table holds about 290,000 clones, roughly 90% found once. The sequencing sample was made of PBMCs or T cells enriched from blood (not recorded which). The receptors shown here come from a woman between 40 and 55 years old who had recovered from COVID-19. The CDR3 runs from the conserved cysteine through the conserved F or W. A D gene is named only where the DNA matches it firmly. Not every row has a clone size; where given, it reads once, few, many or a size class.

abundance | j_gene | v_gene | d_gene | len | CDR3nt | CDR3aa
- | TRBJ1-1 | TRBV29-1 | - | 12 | TGCAGCGGACAATTTTCGGACACTGAAGCTTTCTTT | CSGQFSDTEAFF
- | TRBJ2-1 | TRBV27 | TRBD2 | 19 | TGTGCCAGCAGTCCGAGAGGGCTAGCGGGAGTGGGTTCCTACAATGAGCAGTTCTTC | CASSPRGLAGVGSYNEQFF
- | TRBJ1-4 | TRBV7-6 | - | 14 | TGTGCCAGCAGCCGATATCATAGAGGGGAAAAACTGTTTTTT | CASSRYHRGEKLFF
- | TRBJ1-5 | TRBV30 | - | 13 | TGTGCCTGGAGTGGACAGACAGATCAGCCCCAGCATTTT | CAWSGQTDQPQHF
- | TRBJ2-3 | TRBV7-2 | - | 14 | TGTGCCAGCAGGGGAGGGACAGGCGGCGATACGCAGTATTTT | CASRGGTGGDTQYF
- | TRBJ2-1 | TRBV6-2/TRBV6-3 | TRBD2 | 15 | TGTGCCAGCAGTTACCAGGTAGCGGGTGGCAATGAGCAGTTCTTC | CASSYQVAGGNEQFF
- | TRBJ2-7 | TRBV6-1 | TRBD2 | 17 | TGTGCCAGCAGTGAAGCCAGGGCGGGGGGGAGCTCCTACGAGCAGTACTTC | CASSEARAGGSSYEQYF
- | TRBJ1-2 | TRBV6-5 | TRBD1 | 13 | TGTGCCAGCAGTTCGGGACAGACATATGGCTACACCTTC | CASSSGQTYGYTF
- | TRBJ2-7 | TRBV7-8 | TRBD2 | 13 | TGTGCCAGCAGCGGACTAGCGGCCTACGAGCAGTACTTC | CASSGLAAYEQYF
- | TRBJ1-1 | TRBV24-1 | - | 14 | TGTGCCACCAGTGATTTTCAACAGTCCCCTGAAGCTTTCTTT | CATSDFQQSPEAFF
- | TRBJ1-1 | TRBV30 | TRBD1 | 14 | TGTGCCTGGCGAGGCCTGGTTGGACAGGAGAACACTTTCTTT | CAWRGLVGQENTFF
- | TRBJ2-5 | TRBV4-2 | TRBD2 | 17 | TGTGCCAGCAGCCAAGCTGAAATATTAGCGGGGACAGAGACCCAGTACTTC | CASSQAEILAGTETQYF
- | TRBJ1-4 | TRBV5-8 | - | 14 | TGTGCCAGCAGCGATACAGGGTTAAATGAAAAACTGTTTTTT | CASSDTGLNEKLFF
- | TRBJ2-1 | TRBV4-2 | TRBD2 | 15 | TGTGCCAGCAGCCAGGAGGGGACTAGCTACAATGAGCAGTTCTTC | CASSQEGTSYNEQFF
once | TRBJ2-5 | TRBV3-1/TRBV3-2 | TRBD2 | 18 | TGTGCCAGCAGTCCAGGCCTGCACGTAGCGGGAGCGCAAGAGACCCAGTACTTC | CASSPGLHVAGAQETQYF
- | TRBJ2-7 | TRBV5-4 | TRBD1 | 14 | TGTGCCAGCAGCTTACAGGGGGTCGTCGACGAGCAGTACTTC | CASSLQGVVDEQYF